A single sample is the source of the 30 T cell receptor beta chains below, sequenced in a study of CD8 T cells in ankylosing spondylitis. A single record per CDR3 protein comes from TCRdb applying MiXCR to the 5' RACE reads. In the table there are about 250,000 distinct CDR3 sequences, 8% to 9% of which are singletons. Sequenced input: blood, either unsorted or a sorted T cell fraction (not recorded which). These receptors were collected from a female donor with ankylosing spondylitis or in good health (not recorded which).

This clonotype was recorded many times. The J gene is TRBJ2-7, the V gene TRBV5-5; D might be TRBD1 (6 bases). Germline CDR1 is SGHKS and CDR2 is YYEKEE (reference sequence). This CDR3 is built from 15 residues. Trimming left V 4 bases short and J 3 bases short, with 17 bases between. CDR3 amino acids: CASSGTGSRSYEQYF. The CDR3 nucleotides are TGTGCCAGCAGCGGAACAGGGTCCCGAAGCTACGAGCAGTACTTC.

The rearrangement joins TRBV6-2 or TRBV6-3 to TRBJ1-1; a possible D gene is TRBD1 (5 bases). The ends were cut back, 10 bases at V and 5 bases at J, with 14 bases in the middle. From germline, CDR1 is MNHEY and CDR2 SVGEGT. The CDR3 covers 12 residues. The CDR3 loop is CATGLGVTEAFF. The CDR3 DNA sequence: TGTGCCACAGGATTGGGGGTAACTGAAGCTTTCTTT.

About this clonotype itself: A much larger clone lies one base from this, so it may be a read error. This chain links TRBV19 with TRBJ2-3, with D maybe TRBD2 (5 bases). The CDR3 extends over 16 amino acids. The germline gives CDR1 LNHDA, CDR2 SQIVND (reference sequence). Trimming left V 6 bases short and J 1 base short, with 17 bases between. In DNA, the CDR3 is TGTGCCAGTAGCTGGAGGACCCGCCCTCGCACAGATACGCAGTATTTT. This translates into CASSWRTRPRTDTQYF.

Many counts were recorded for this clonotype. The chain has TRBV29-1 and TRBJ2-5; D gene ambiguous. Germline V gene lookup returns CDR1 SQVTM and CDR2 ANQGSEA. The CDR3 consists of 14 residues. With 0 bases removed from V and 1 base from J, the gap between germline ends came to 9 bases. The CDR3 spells CSVEDGVFQETQYF. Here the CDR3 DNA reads TGCAGCGTTGAAGATGGAGTATTCCAAGAGACCCAGTACTTC.

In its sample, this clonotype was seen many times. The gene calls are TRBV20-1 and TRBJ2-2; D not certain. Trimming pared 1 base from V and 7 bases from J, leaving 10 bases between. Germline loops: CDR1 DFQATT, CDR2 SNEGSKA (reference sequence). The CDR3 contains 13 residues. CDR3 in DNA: TGCAGTGCTAGAGCTGAGGCCCTCGGGGAGCTGTTTTTT. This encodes CSARAEALGELFF.

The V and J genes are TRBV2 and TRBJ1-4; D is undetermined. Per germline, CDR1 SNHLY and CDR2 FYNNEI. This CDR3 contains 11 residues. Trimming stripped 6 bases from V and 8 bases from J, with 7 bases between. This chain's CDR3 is CASRSQEKLFF. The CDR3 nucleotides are TGTGCCAGCAGGTCACAGGAAAAACTGTTTTTT.

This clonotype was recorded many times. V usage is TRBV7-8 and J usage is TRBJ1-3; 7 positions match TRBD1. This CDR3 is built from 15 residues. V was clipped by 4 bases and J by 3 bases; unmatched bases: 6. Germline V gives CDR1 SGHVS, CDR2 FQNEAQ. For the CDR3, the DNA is TGTGCCAGCAGCTACCGACAGGGATATGGAAACACCATATATTTT. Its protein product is CASSYRQGYGNTIYF. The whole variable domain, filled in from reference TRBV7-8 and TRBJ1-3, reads GAGVSQSPRYKVAKRGQDVALRCDPISGHVSLFWYQQALGQGPEFLTYFQNEAQLDKSGLPSDRFFAERPEGSVSTLKIQRTQQEDSAVYLCASSYRQGYGNTIYFGEGSWLTVV.

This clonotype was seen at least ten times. The CDR3 DNA is TGCAGTGCTAGAGATTCCGGGAGGGCCATATCGGTCAATGAGCAGTTCTTC. Amino acids: CSARDSGRAISVNEQFF. The chain uses TRBV20-1 and TRBJ2-1, with TRBD2 identical over 8 bases. CDR1 and CDR2 (germline): DFQATT, SNEGSKA (reference sequence). V lost 0 bases and J lost 6; bases outside the gene matches: 13. The CDR3 consists of 17 residues.

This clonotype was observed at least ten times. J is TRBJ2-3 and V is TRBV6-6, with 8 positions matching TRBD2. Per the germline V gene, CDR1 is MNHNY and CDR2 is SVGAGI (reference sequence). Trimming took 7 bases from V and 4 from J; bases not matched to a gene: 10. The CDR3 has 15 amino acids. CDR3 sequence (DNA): TGTGCCAGCAATTTAAGCGGGAGTGGGGCAGATACGCAGTATTTT. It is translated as CASNLSGSGADTQYF.

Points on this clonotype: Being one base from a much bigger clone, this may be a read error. This CDR3 is CSASPGLAVSSDTQYF. The CDR3 bases are TGCAGTGCTAGCCCGGGACTAGCGGTTAGCTCAGATACGCAGTATTTT. The rearrangement uses TRBV20-1 and TRBJ2-3; 11 bases agree with TRBD2. From germline, CDR1 is DFQATT and CDR2 SNEGSKA (reference sequence). Trimming removed 3 bases from V and 4 bases from J; junction bases left unmatched: 9. The CDR3 is 16 residues long.

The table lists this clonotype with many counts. The chain's CDR3 is CASSFFSPGLARETQYF. The CDR3 region has the DNA TGTGCCAGCAGTTTTTTCAGCCCGGGCCTCGCCAGGGAGACCCAGTACTTC. This sequence joins TRBV12-3 or TRBV12-4 and TRBJ2-5; D call uncertain. The CDR3 runs 17 residues. The ends were cut back, 3 bases at V and 5 bases at J, with 22 bases in the middle.

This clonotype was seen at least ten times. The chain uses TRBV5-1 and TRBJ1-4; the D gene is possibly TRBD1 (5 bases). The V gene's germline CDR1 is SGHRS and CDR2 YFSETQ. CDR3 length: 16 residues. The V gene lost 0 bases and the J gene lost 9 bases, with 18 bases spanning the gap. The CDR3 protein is CASSLDIRDNRQKLFF. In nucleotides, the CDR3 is TGCGCCAGCAGCTTGGACATAAGGGATAACAGGCAAAAACTGTTTTTT.

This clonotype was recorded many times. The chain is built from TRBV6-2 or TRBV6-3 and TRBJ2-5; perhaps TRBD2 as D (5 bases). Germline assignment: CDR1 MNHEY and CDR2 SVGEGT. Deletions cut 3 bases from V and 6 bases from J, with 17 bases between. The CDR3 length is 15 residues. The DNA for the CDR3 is TGTGCCAGCAGTTATCAGGCTGGAGGCAGGCAGACCCAGTACTTC. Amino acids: CASSYQAGGRQTQYF.

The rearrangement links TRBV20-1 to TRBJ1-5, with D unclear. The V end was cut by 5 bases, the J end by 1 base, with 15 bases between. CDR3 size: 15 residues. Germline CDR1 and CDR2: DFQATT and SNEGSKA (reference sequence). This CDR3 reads CSALTEIVSNQPQHF. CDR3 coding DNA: TGCAGTGCTCTTACAGAGATCGTAAGCAATCAGCCCCAGCATTTT.

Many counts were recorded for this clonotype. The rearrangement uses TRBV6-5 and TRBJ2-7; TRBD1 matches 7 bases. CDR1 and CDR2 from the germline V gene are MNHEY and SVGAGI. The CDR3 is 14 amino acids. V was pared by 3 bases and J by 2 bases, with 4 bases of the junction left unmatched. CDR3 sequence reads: CASSYGDRTYEQYF. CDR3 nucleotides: TGTGCCAGCAGTTATGGGGACAGAACCTACGAGCAGTACTTC.

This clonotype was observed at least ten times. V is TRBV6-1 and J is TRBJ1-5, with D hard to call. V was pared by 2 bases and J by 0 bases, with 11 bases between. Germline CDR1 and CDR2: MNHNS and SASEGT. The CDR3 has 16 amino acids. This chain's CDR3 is CASSELMRYSNQPQHF. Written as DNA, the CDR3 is TGTGCCAGCAGTGAACTGATGAGGTATAGCAATCAGCCCCAGCATTTT.

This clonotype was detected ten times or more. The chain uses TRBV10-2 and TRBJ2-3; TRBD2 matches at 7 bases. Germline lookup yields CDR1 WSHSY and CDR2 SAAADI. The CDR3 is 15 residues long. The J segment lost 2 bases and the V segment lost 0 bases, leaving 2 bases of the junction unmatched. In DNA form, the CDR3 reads TGCGCCAGCAGTGAGTCTCGGGACTACACAGATACGCAGTATTTT. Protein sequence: CASSESRDYTDTQYF.

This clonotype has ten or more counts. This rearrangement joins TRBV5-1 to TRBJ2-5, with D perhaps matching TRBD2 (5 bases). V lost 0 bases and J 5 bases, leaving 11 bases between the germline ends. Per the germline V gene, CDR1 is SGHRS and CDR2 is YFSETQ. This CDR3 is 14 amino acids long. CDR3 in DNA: TGCGCCAGCAGCTTGGGAGAGGGTTCGGAGACCCAGTACTTC. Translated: CASSLGEGSETQYF.

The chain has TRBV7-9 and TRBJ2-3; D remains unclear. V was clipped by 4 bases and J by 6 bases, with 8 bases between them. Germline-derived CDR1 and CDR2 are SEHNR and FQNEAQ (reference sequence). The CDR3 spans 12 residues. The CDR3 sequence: CASSSTKDTQYF. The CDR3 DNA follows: TGTGCCAGCAGCTCCACTAAGGATACGCAGTATTTT. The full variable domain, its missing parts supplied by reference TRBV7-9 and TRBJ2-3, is DTGVSQNPRHKITKRGQNVTFRCDPISEHNRLYWYRQTLGQGPEFLTYFQNEAQLEKSRLLSDRFSAERPKGSFSTLEIQRTEQGDSAMYLCASSSTKDTQYFGPGTRLTVL.

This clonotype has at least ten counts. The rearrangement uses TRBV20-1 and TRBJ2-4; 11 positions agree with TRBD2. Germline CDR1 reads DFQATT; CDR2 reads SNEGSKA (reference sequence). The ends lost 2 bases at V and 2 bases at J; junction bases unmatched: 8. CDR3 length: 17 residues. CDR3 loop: CSARLVAGGPTKNIQYF. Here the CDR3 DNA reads TGCAGTGCTAGATTGGTAGCGGGAGGGCCCACCAAAAACATTCAGTACTTC.

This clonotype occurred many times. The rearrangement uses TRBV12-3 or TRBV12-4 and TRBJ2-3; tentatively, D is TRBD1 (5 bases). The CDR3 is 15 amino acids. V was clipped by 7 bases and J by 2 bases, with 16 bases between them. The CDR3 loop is CASKRSGIPTDTQYF. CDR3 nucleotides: TGTGCCAGCAAACGATCAGGGATCCCCACAGATACGCAGTATTTT.

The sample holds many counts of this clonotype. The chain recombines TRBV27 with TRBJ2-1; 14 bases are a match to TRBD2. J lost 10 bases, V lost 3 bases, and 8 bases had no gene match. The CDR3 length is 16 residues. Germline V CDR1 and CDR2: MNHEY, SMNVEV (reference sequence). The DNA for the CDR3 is TGTGCCAGCAGTTTCCCTGGGACTAGCGGGAGTAGCGAGCAGTTCTTC. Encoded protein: CASSFPGTSGSSEQFF.

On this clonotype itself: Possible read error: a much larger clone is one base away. In DNA, the CDR3 is TGTACCAGCAGCGACAGTTGGGAGACCCAGTACTTC. This gives the protein CTSSDSWETQYF. The chain has TRBV6-2 or TRBV6-3 and TRBJ2-5; D might be TRBD1 (5 bases). Germline assignment: CDR1 MNHEY and CDR2 SVGEGT. CDR3 length: 12 amino acids.

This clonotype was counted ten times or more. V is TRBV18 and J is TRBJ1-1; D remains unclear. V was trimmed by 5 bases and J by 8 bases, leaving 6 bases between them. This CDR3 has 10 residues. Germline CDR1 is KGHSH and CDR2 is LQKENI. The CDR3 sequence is CASSETEAFF. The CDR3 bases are TGTGCCAGCTCAGAGACGGAAGCTTTCTTT.

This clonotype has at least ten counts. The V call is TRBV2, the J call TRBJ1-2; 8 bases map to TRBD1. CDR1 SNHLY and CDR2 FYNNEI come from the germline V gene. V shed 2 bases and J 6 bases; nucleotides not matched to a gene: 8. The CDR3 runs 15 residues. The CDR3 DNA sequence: TGTGCCAGCAGTGAACAGGGGGCGGTCAGACATGGCTACACCTTC. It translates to CASSEQGAVRHGYTF. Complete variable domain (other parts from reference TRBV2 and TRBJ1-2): EPEVTQTPSHQVTQMGQEVILRCVPISNHLYFYWYRQILGQKVEFLVSFYNNEISEKSEIFDDQFSVERPDGSNFTLKIRSTKLEDSAMYFCASSEQGAVRHGYTFGSGTRLTVV.

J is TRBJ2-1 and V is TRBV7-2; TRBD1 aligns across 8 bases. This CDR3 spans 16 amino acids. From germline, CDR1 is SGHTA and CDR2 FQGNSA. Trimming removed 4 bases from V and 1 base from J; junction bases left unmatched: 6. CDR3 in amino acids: CASSSSRQGSYNEQFF. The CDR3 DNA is TGTGCCAGCAGCTCCAGTCGACAGGGGTCCTACAATGAGCAGTTCTTC.

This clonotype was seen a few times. The CDR3 bases are TGTGCCAGCAAAATTAGCGGGAGCGAGTACAATGAGCAGTTCTTC. Amino acid sequence: CASKISGSEYNEQFF. The rearrangement uses TRBV12-3 or TRBV12-4 and TRBJ2-1; 9 bases are shared with TRBD2. V was pared by 7 bases and J by 4 bases, with 8 bases of the junction left unmatched. This CDR3 spans 15 amino acids.

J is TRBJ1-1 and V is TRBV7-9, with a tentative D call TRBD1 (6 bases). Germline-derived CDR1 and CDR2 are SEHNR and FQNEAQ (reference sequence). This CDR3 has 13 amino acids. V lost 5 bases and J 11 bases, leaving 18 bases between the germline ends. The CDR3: CASSLTGAGEAFF. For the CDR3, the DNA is TGTGCCAGCAGCCTGACCGGGGCAGGGGAGGCTTTCTTT.

CDR3 bases: TGTGCCTGGAGCTACACAGGGACCACTGAAGCTTTCTTT. The encoded protein is CAWSYTGTTEAFF. The chain links TRBV30 to TRBJ1-1; D might be TRBD1 (6 bases). CDR3 length: 13 amino acids. Trimming pared 3 bases from V and 4 bases from J, leaving 12 bases between. The germline V gene encodes CDR1 GTSNPN and CDR2 SVGIG (reference sequence).

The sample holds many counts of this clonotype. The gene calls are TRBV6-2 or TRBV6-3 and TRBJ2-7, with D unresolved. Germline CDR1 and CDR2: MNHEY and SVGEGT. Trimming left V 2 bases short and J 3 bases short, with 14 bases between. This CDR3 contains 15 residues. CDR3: CASSYPPQQIYEQYF. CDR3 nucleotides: TGTGCCAGCAGTTACCCCCCACAGCAGATCTACGAGCAGTACTTC.